The TCR beta chain described here comes from a study of blood T cell repertoires in COVID-19. Across the study: The origin of the acute and convalescent COVID-19 samples was the United States, Italy and Spain. Nucleic acid was either cDNA or gDNA, and it came from T cells, B-cell-depleted T cells, or PBMCs.

Trimming at V came to 3 bases and at J to 0 bases, leaving 9 bases not matched to a gene. Germline CDR1 and CDR2: LGHDT and YNNKEL (reference sequence). The CDR3 runs 17 residues. TCRdb's copy holds only in-frame clones and misses some; the assay was immunoSEQ multiplex PCR. The sample gives 150,000 to 200,000 clones, about 86% of which show up once; roughly 8.2% is in the top ten. The chain recombines TRBV3-1 (or the pseudogene TRBV3-2) with TRBJ2-3, with 7 bases matching TRBD2. The sequenced sample was peripheral blood. The sequence was obtained from a man aged 60 to 69 with acute or convalescent COVID-19. In DNA form, the CDR3 reads TGTGCCAGCAGCCATAGGGAGGGAGGAATAAGCACAGATACGCAGTATTTT. Protein sequence: CASSHREGGISTDTQYF.